This T cell receptor (beta chain) was observed in a study of cytomegalovirus exposure and HLA in healthy donors listed by TCRdb under 2017. With regard to the full study: An earlier analysis of 587 of the donors reported about 260 Gb of sequence data and roughly 120 million unique TCR beta sequences obtained from around 180 million T cells. Using immunosequencing, the study profiled T cell repertoires from around 670 subjects and related those repertoires to cytomegalovirus serostatus. Among the approximately 400 genotyped donors, around 81% belonged to the genetic ancestry cluster associated with self-reported Caucasian donors. Both class I and class II loci were covered by HLA typing, at four-digit resolution. The study aimed to test whether signatures of past pathogen exposure could be identified by cataloging public T cell receptors. A few DR-DQ haplotypes were handled as single units for association and clustering because linkage in the cohort was strong. Typing coverage varied by locus: roughly 620-640 donors for A, B, C, DRB1 and DQB1; approximately 520 for DQA1; about 600 for DPA1; fewer than 480 for DPB1. A later analysis re-examined previously published TCR beta repertoires from 600 to 700 donors and added high-resolution HLA genotyping to investigate patterns of TCR occurrence. High-throughput TCR immunosequencing, statistical association of individual TCRs with disease status, and machine learning were combined to predict cytomegalovirus infection status. Alongside the repertoire data, information on donor age, sex, ethnicity and CMV serostatus was compiled. Approximately 300 gigabases of sequencing data and approximately 85 million unique TCR sequences were included in an early release covering roughly 600 HLA-typed donors. Every repertoire in the discovery cohort had been generated on one and the same sequencing platform. Rather than drawing on any new phenotypic data, the later analysis identified candidate immune exposures from TCR beta sequences and the way those sequences occurred across donors. To decide whether each TCR beta V gene segment behaved as functional or pseudogenic, an earlier analysis of fewer than 750 of the donors relied on high-throughput TCR beta sequencing. Genome-wide SNP genotypes for about three fifths of the roughly 700 donors were used in a later genetic analysis, which treated that subset as a discovery cohort. Among about 410 genotyped donors of the cohort, an average of about 220,000 unique TCR beta nucleotide sequences was sequenced per donor, of which 15% to 20% were non-productive. A separate validation cohort of more than 100 different subjects was used in addition to the approximately 670-subject first cohort.

The V and J ends are trimmed by 1 base and 4 bases, leaving 16 bases between them. Per the germline V gene, SGHAT is the CDR1 and FQNNGV is the CDR2. CDR3 length: 16 amino acids, cysteine to phenylalanine. Only the CDR3 portion is preserved as DNA: 48 bases, with reading frame beginning at the first base. The paper as a whole reports these results and caveats: Linkage disequilibrium might explain the correlated functional status among segregating V segments, but an unknown experimental factor could not be excluded. Across donors, most TCR sequences were observed very rarely, whereas some public TCRs were present in many individuals. In a later analysis, several top co-occurrence clusters were reported to appear linked to parvovirus B19, influenza, CMV and Epstein-Barr virus. Only TCR beta chains were sequenced in this cohort, and the absence of alpha or paired-chain data limited detectable features. Because the 87-base-pair reads could not distinguish some IMGT-functional V segments, including TRBV6-2 and TRBV6-3, those segments were excluded. The authors suggested that the approach could potentially be extended to other disease states and immunological phenotypes. A further reported finding was that TCR beta sequences accurately predicted the HLA-A and HLA-B alleles for most subjects in the first cohort. In a later analysis, HLA-associated TCR beta chains showed more clonal expansion and lower generation probabilities than non-associated chains that were equally common. Assigning TCR associations to individual alleles was difficult when HLA alleles, especially DR and DQ, strongly co-occurred. In a later analysis, TCR association rates were found to vary across HLA loci, with the most associated TCRs seen for DRB1 alleles and the fewest for HLA-C alleles. In both the original and validation cohorts, the classifier was reported to diagnose cytomegalovirus status with high specificity and sensitivity. A group of highly shared sequence variants was considered likely to be a technical artifact of the sequencing pipeline. The earlier analysis of some 560 of the donors excluded some 15 rarely observed V segments, including chromosome 9 orphons, because counts were too low. The presence/absence analyses assumed that sequencing depth was roughly uniform across donors, and that assumption may not be true. CMV serostatus was the only immune exposure information available for the cohort. Broadly in line with IMGT annotations, most TCR beta V segments showed up in productive rearrangements about 90% or about 30% of the time in an earlier analysis of 450 to 600 of the donors. Specific HLA alleles were associated with over 15,000 TCR beta sequences at a false discovery rate of 0.05 in a later analysis. A few of the identified cytomegalovirus-associated TCR beta chains were confirmed in vitro to be specific for cytomegalovirus antigens. The study listed 150 to 200 TCR beta chains as associated with cytomegalovirus. Because HLA typing was missing for some donors at each locus, association tests included only the typed subset. An association between a missense DCLRE1C variant and V-gene and J-gene trimming of TCR beta chains was found in a later genetic analysis and replicated in an independent cohort. Compared with the approximately 710-donor mean, donors in an Asian-associated ancestry cluster had fewer N-insertions in productive TCRs, according to a later genetic analysis. In a later analysis, most CMV-associated TCR beta chains were found to appear HLA-restricted, with HLA associations seemingly driven largely by CMV exposure.

The cohort consisted of some 730 healthy bone marrow donors. At the time of sampling, every cohort member was nominally healthy, though immune exposures that went unrecorded were likely present. Of the 690 or so cohort members, approximately 290 had a positive CMV serostatus and roughly 370 had a negative one, while no CMV serostatus was recorded for the donor. Every donor gave a peripheral blood sample, and the peripheral blood mononuclear cells from that sample were used for TCR beta sequencing. Genomic DNA was extracted from the blood cell samples with the Qiagen DNeasy Blood Extraction Kit. Libraries were made using the immunoSEQ multiplex PCR assay. The multiplex PCR relied on a mix of 60 forward primers for TCR Vbeta segments and 13 reverse primers for TCR Jbeta segments. The CDR3 region of rearranged TCR beta genes was amplified from genomic DNA with a multiplex PCR assay. On the Illumina HiSeq System, the amplified TCR beta libraries were sequenced as 87-base-pair reads. For the original study's pipeline: In a later analysis, tens of millions of unique TCR beta chains were counted across the 666 repertoires, and some 10 million of these chains were shared by at least two donors. Raw reads were error-corrected and collapsed into unique sequences with a nearest-neighbor algorithm that merged closely related sequences to remove PCR and sequencing errors. Alignment of CDR3 sequences to IMGT reference sequences was used to assign V, D and J gene segments. For a sequence to be retained, a match of at least six nucleotides to both a V gene segment and a J gene segment was required. A rearrangement counted as productive if the CDR3 had no stop codons and remained in frame with V and J, and every other rearrangement counted as non-productive. Following IMGT convention, CDR3 was defined as the stretch from the second conserved V-encoded cysteine up to the conserved J-encoded phenylalanine. The earlier analysis of a few hundred of the donors excluded sequences that lacked an unambiguous match to a single V gene segment. An earlier analysis of some 500 of the donors classified V segments as functional when productive rearrangements were above 56.7% and as segregating when the standard deviation between donors was above 5%. A statistical classification framework was developed to diagnose cytomegalovirus status using the catalog of TCR beta chain sequences. In a later analysis, TCR nucleotide sequences were compared against IMGT/GENE-DB human TR gene sequences so that V and J genes could be assigned. The TCRdist pipeline was used in a later analysis to assign CDR3 sequences and most-parsimonious VDJ recombination scenarios. In a later analysis, each TCR beta chain was defined by its CDR3 amino acid sequence together with its V-gene family, and reads without a unique V-gene family were excluded. A later analysis removed several hundred highly shared, low-generation-probability nucleotide sequences to deal with suspected cross-contamination and a sequencing artifact. In a later analysis, a clonal expansion index for each public chain was calculated from normalized within-repertoire ranks of inferred template counts. Generation probabilities in a later analysis came from a VDJ recombination model fitted to out-of-frame rearrangements, and those results were checked against IGoR. In a later analysis, hypergeometric tests were used to score TCR-TCR, TCR-HLA and TCR-CMV co-occurrence, with a repertoire-size bias correction applied to TCR pairs. A later analysis estimated false discovery rates by permuting HLA or CMV assignments 20 times. A later analysis grouped co-occurring TCRs with DBSCAN, adding TCRdist sequence similarity when clustering within HLA-allele-positive subsets. Repertoires with fewer than 30,000 or more than 120,000 public chains, plus five repertoires with anomalous nucleotide sharing, were excluded from co-occurrence clustering. TCRdb provides this immuneACCESS table in a form limited to in-frame rearrangements. Some clones are lacking; in checked studies, under half of them reflect an unresolved V gene, and why the rest are absent is not known. Clone size and V and J calls were adopted from that table, with D and trimming inferred from the DNA. The sample contains 98,000 or so clones, under 80% of them found a single time. Clones ranked in the top ten supply 7% to 9% of the sample.

In this sample, this clone turned up once. Its target antigen remains unknown. No much larger clone exists at a distance of one base, and base qualities are not known. The chain joins TRBV11-2 to TRBJ1-2; TRBD1 might be the D gene, on 6 matching bases. The receptor was derived from a human donor in good health. The sequenced sample was PBMCs. The DNA sequence reads TGTGCCAGCAGCTTAGCTGTTTCAGGGGTGATCTATGGCTACACCTTC. This translates into CASSLAVSGVIYGYTF.